These 28 T cell receptor beta chains were sequenced from one sample in a study of blood T cell repertoires in COVID-19. Using immunoSEQ multiplex PCR, the repertoire was profiled, and TCRdb retains in-frame clones only, with some absent. The table includes nearly 110,000 clones, around 88% detected once. Specimen: peripheral blood. The receptors stem from a middle-aged man with active or convalescent COVID-19.

Regarding this clone: One end of the junction does not line up with germline, which may come from a read error. The chain employs TRBV29-1 and TRBJ1-2; perhaps TRBD1 as D (5 bases). This CDR3 has 14 amino acids. Germline CDR1 is SQVTM and CDR2 is ANQGSEA. The CDR3 sequence is CSVKETGETYGYTF. In DNA form, the CDR3 reads TGCAGCGTTAAAGAAACAGGAGAGACTTATGGCTACACCTTC.

The chain recombines TRBV21-1 with TRBJ2-2; no check of the table's D call, TRBD1, against the DNA was made. TRBV21-1 is a known pseudogene. This CDR3 spans 15 amino acids. The CDR3 loop reads CASLPDSTNTGELFF. CDR3 DNA: TGTGCCAGCCTACCTGACAGCACGAACACCGGGGAGCTGTTTTTT.

This chain joins TRBV19 and TRBJ1-5; D ambiguous. V shed 4 bases and J shed 7 bases, with 11 bases lying between them. The CDR3 runs to 13 residues. Germline lookup yields CDR1 LNHDA and CDR2 SQIVND (reference sequence). The CDR3 DNA follows: TGTGCCAGTAGTAAGGAGGGAGCACAGCCCCAGCATTTT. Protein product: CASSKEGAQPQHF.

The chain has TRBV30 and TRBJ2-1, with 12 bases identical to TRBD2. After removal of 5 bases from V and 6 bases from J, the junction contained 29 bases not matched to a gene. Per germline, CDR1 GTSNPN and CDR2 SVGIG (reference sequence). The CDR3 contains 22 residues. The CDR3 region is CAWLGGTGLGASGRASSNEQFF. CDR3 bases: TGTGCCTGGTTGGGCGGTACCGGGCTGGGGGCTAGCGGGAGGGCCAGTTCCAATGAGCAGTTCTTC.

The chain links TRBV6-1 to TRBJ1-1; 8 nucleotides align to TRBD1. The ends lost 7 bases at V and 7 bases at J; junction bases unmatched: 5. This CDR3 region has 12 residues. The germline V gene has CDR1 MNHNS and CDR2 SASEGT. The CDR3 DNA reads as TGTGCCAGCACCTACAGGGGGATTGAAGCTTTCTTT. This encodes CASTYRGIEAFF.

The V call is TRBV7-9, the J call TRBJ2-4; the D gene is possibly TRBD1 (5 bases). V lost 1 base to trimming and J lost 8 bases, with 12 bases between them. Germline V gives CDR1 SEHNR, CDR2 FQNEAQ (reference sequence). The CDR3 totals 14 residues. The CDR3 region has the DNA TGTGCCAGCAGCTTAGATGGGGCCGCGGACATTCAGTACTTC. Amino acids: CASSLDGAADIQYF.

This clone has more than one count but fewer than ten. The chain links TRBV13 to TRBJ1-2; D uncertain. This CDR3 region has 13 residues. Looked up from germline, CDR1 is PRHDT and CDR2 is FYEKMQ (reference sequence). V shed 3 bases and J shed 1 base, with 6 bases lying between them. The CDR3 DNA follows: TGTGCCAGCAGCTTGCAGGTTAACTATGGCTACACCTTC. Its protein product is CASSLQVNYGYTF.

The chain carries TRBV30 and TRBJ1-4; D is perhaps TRBD1 (5 bases). CDR3 size: 15 residues. V gave up 4 bases and J gave up 0 bases, with 12 bases separating them. Germline V gives CDR1 GTSNPN, CDR2 SVGIG (reference sequence). CDR3 protein: CAWTGGYATNEKLFF. CDR3 DNA sequence: TGTGCCTGGACCGGGGGATATGCAACTAATGAAAAACTGTTTTTT. Full variable domain (outside the CDR3, taken from reference TRBV30 and TRBJ1-4): SQTIHQWPATLVQPVGSPLSLECTVEGTSNPNLYWYRQAAGRGLQLLFYSVGIGQISSEVPQNLSASRPQDRQFILSSKKLLLSDSGFYLCAWTGGYATNEKLFFGSGTQLSVL.

The V call is TRBV19, the J call TRBJ2-7; D may be TRBD2 (6 bases). The germline V and J ends were trimmed by 5 bases and 2 bases, with 16 bases remaining between them. Germline V CDR1 and CDR2: LNHDA, SQIVND (reference sequence). The length of the CDR3 is 15 residues. The CDR3 DNA reads as TGTGCCAGTAGTTCTAGAGCGGGTAGTACCTACGAGCAGTACTTC. Its protein product is CASSSRAGSTYEQYF.

J is TRBJ1-1 and V is TRBV2; no definite D call. V was shortened by 0 bases and J by 1 base, with 6 bases between the two germline ends. Per the germline V gene, CDR1 is SNHLY and CDR2 is FYNNEI. This CDR3 spans 14 amino acids. In nucleotides, the CDR3 is TGTGCCAGCAGTGAAGCAGCGGCGAACACTGAAGCTTTCTTT. Its translation is CASSEAAANTEAFF.

The V and J genes are TRBV25-1 and TRBJ2-6, with 11 positions matching TRBD1. Germline V gene lookup returns CDR1 MGHDK and CDR2 SYGVNS. V was pared by 4 bases and J by 2 bases, with 7 bases of the junction left unmatched. The CDR3 consists of 18 residues. The CDR3 is CASSAWTGGVAGANVLTF. The CDR3 DNA sequence: TGTGCCAGCAGTGCTTGGACAGGGGGCGTCGCTGGGGCCAACGTCCTGACTTTC. Using reference TRBV25-1 and TRBJ2-6 for the parts outside the CDR3, the full variable domain is EADIYQTPRYLVIGTGKKITLECSQTMGHDKMYWYQQDPGMELHLIHYSYGVNSTEKGDLSSESTVSRIRTEHFPLTLESARPSHTSQYLCASSAWTGGVAGANVLTFGAGSRLTVL.

V usage is TRBV5-1 and J usage is TRBJ1-1; D possibly corresponds to TRBD1 (6 bases). The CDR3 covers 16 residues. The germline CDR1 and CDR2 sequences are SGHRS and YFSETQ. Trimming took 3 bases from V and 8 from J, leaving 23 bases between them. The CDR3 nucleotides are TGCGCCAGCAGCTCGGAGAGGGGGAGGGCAGGACTAGAAGCTTTCTTT. Amino acids: CASSSERGRAGLEAFF.

About this clone itself: Relative to the germline gene, one junction end is altered; a read error may explain this. This chain links TRBV7-8 with TRBJ1-1; 7 nucleotides match TRBD1. The CDR3 consists of 12 residues. The germline V gene has CDR1 SGHVS and CDR2 FQNEAQ. Here the CDR3 reads CASSVPTGSSLF. The CDR3 bases are TGTGCCAGCAGCGTACCGACAGGGAGTTCTCTCTTT.

The V gene is TRBV5-4, the J gene TRBJ2-7; D may be TRBD1 (5 bases). This CDR3 is built from 13 residues. Trimming left V 1 base short and J 3 bases short, with 8 bases between. Germline assignment: CDR1 SGHNT and CDR2 YYREEE (reference sequence). The CDR3 region is CASSLPGNYEQYF. DNA of the CDR3: TGTGCCAGCAGCTTGCCAGGGAACTACGAGCAGTACTTC. Supplemented by reference TRBV5-4 and TRBJ2-7, the full variable domain reads ETGVTQSPTHLIKTRGQQVTLRCSSQSGHNTVSWYQQALGQGPQFIFQYYREEENGRGNFPPRFSGLQFPNYSSELNVNALELDDSALYLCASSLPGNYEQYFGPGTRLTVT.

The chain has TRBV27 and TRBJ2-2; weak D call: TRBD2 (5 bases). Germline V gene lookup returns CDR1 MNHEY and CDR2 SMNVEV (reference sequence). The CDR3 extends over 20 amino acids. Trimming stripped 2 bases from V and 0 bases from J, with 22 bases between. This chain's CDR3 is CASSLGVGGVGLTNTGELFF. CDR3 nucleotide sequence: TGTGCCAGCAGTTTAGGGGTAGGTGGAGTAGGACTCACGAACACCGGGGAGCTGTTTTTT.

The table lists this clone with a count of one. The rearrangement joins TRBV29-1 to TRBJ2-1; TRBD2 matches at 7 bases. The CDR3 has 15 amino acids. The V gene's germline CDR1 is SQVTM and CDR2 ANQGSEA. V lost 4 bases, J lost 4 bases, and 10 bases stayed unmatched. The CDR3 region has the DNA TGCAGCGTTGGCCTGCGGGAGTCGGTTTACAATGAGCAGTTCTTC. As protein: CSVGLRESVYNEQFF.

Only one count was recorded for this clone. CDR3 residues: CASTEQVYTEAFF. Here the CDR3 DNA reads TGTGCCAGCACCGAGCAGGTGTACACTGAAGCTTTCTTT. This chain connects TRBV2 to TRBJ1-1; D is undetermined. Germline lookup yields CDR1 SNHLY and CDR2 FYNNEI. There are 13 residues in the CDR3. V was trimmed by 7 bases and J by 3 bases, leaving 12 bases between them.

This chain uses TRBV10-3 with TRBJ1-2, with a weak D call TRBD1 (6 bases). CDR3 length: 16 residues. Germline V gene lookup returns CDR1 ENHRY and CDR2 SYGVKD. V lost 6 bases to trimming and J lost 0 bases, with 17 bases between them. CDR3 in DNA: TGTGCCATCAGCGGGTCAATAGGGGGTACTAACTATGGCTACACCTTC. It is translated as CAISGSIGGTNYGYTF.

The V and J genes are TRBV29-1 and TRBJ2-2, with TRBD2 as a possible D gene (5 bases). CDR1 is SQVTM and CDR2 is ANQGSEA in the germline V gene. The CDR3 is 13 amino acids. V shed 1 base and J shed 4 bases, with 7 bases lying between them. The CDR3 spells CSVEAGSTGELFF. The CDR3, as DNA: TGCAGCGTTGAAGCTGGGAGCACCGGGGAGCTGTTTTTT.

V usage is TRBV5-1 and J usage is TRBJ2-2, with TRBD2 matching over 7 bases. Trimming cost V 2 bases and J 5 bases; bases outside gene matches: 9. This CDR3 is built from 16 residues. CDR1 and CDR2 (germline): SGHRS, YFSETQ. CDR3 sequence (DNA): TGCGCCAGCAGCTTTTCCCCCGGGACTACGACCGGGGAGCTGTTTTTT. Amino acids: CASSFSPGTTTGELFF. Combining the CDR3 with reference TRBV5-1 and TRBJ2-2 gives the whole variable domain KAGVTQTPRYLIKTRGQQVTLSCSPISGHRSVSWYQQTPGQGLQFLFEYFSETQRNKGNFPGRFSGRQFSNSRSEMNVSTLELGDSALYLCASSFSPGTTTGELFFGEGSRLTVL.

This chain connects TRBV27 to TRBJ1-3; D is possibly TRBD1 (6 bases). The V and J ends lost 7 bases and 2 bases respectively, with 15 bases between them. From germline, CDR1 is MNHEY and CDR2 SMNVEV (reference sequence). The CDR3 is made up of 15 amino acids. In DNA form, the CDR3 reads TGTGCCAGCAAGGGAGGGGGAGGTGCTGGAAACACCATATATTTT. Translation: CASKGGGGAGNTIYF.

The V and J genes are TRBV7-2 and TRBJ1-4; 10 bases line up with TRBD1. The CDR3 is 16 amino acids. V was clipped by 7 bases and J by 0 bases; unmatched bases: 5. CDR1 and CDR2 from the germline V gene are SGHTA and FQGNSA. The DNA for the CDR3 is TGTGCCAGCAAAACGGACAGGGGGGCAACTAATGAAAAACTGTTTTTT. This gives the protein CASKTDRGATNEKLFF.

The V gene is TRBV19, the J gene TRBJ2-2; D is unresolved. The CDR3 runs 13 residues. Germline V gene sequence: CDR1 LNHDA, CDR2 SQIVND (reference sequence). V was shortened by 3 bases and J by 4 bases, with 6 bases between the two germline ends. CDR3 amino acids: CASSIPVTGELFF. In DNA form, the CDR3 reads TGTGCCAGTAGTATCCCGGTCACCGGGGAGCTGTTTTTT.

This chain joins TRBV27 and TRBJ2-4, with TRBD1 matching 7 bases. With V trimmed by 5 bases and J by 9 bases, 10 bases remained unmatched. Germline V gene lookup returns CDR1 MNHEY and CDR2 SMNVEV (reference sequence). The CDR3 is 14 amino acids. This chain's CDR3 is CASSPIDRAGIQYF. The CDR3 DNA reads as TGTGCCAGCAGTCCGATAGACAGGGCGGGCATTCAGTACTTC.

The chain couples TRBV10-2 to TRBJ2-3; tentatively, D is TRBD2 (6 bases). Trimming took 6 bases from V and 3 from J, leaving 16 bases between them. The length of the CDR3 is 15 residues. CDR1 and CDR2 from the germline V gene are WSHSY and SAAADI. This chain's CDR3 is CASSGETGVTDTQYF. The CDR3 DNA follows: TGCGCCAGCAGCGGCGAAACGGGAGTGACAGATACGCAGTATTTT.

J is TRBJ1-3 and V is TRBV29-1, with 10 bases identical to TRBD1. CDR3 length: 15 residues. Germline CDR1 SQVTM, CDR2 ANQGSEA. V lost 5 bases and J lost 1; bases outside the gene matches: 5. CDR3 nucleotide sequence: TGCAGCGTTAGGGACAGGGGCGATTCTGGAAACACCATATATTTT. Translated, it gives CSVRDRGDSGNTIYF.

The rearrangement uses TRBV7-6 and TRBJ1-1, with 8 nucleotides matching TRBD1. V lost 5 bases and J lost 3; bases outside the gene matches: 5. The CDR3 extends over 14 amino acids. Germline assignment: CDR1 SGHVS and CDR2 FNYEAQ. CDR3 loop: CASSPGQVDTEAFF. Here the CDR3 DNA reads TGTGCCAGCAGCCCGGGACAGGTAGACACTGAAGCTTTCTTT.

This sequence joins TRBV5-6 and TRBJ2-6, with 7 bases aligning to TRBD1. The germline V gene has CDR1 SGHDT and CDR2 YYEEEE. The CDR3 contains 18 residues. V shed 2 bases and J 0 bases; nucleotides not matched to a gene: 8. CDR3 in amino acids: CASSFLGGTGSGANVLTF. CDR3 nucleotides: TGTGCCAGCAGCTTTTTAGGGGGCACGGGCTCTGGGGCCAACGTCCTGACTTTC.